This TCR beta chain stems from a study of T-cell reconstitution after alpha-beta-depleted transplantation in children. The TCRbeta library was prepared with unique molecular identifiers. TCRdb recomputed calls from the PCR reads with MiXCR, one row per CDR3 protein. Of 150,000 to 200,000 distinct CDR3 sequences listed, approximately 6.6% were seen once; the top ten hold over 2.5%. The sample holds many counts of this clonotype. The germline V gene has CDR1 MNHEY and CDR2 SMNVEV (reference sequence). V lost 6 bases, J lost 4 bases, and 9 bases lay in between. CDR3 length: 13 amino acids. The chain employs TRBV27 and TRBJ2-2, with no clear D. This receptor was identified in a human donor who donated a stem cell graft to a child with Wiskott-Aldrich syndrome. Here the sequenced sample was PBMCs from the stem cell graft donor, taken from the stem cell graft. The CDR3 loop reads CASSLTSTGELFF. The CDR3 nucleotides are TGTGCCAGCAGCCTTACAAGCACCGGGGAGCTGTTTTTT.